What follows are 10 T cell receptor beta chains derived from one specimen sequenced in a study of T cell responses to AZD1222 COVID-19 vaccine. Sequenced by immunoSEQ multiplex PCR; TCRdb stores in-frame clones only, minus some. In the table there are more than 140,000 clones, more than 75% of which are singletons. Source: peripheral blood, taken on day 0 of AZD1222 vaccination. The receptors shown here come from an adult in good health.

V gene TRBV7-2 combines with J gene TRBJ1-5; 8 positions match TRBD1. CDR3 length: 15 residues. The trim removed 4 bases at V and 9 bases at J, leaving 11 bases unmatched. The germline V gene has CDR1 SGHTA and CDR2 FQGNSA. The CDR3 DNA sequence: TGTGCCAGCAGCTCCCAGACAGGGGATGGGGGGCCCCAGCATTTT. Its protein is CASSSQTGDGGPQHF. The full variable domain, completed using reference TRBV7-2 and TRBJ1-5, is GAGVSQSPSNKVTEKGKDVELRCDPISGHTALYWYRQSLGQGLEFLIYFQGNSAPDKSGLPSDRFSAERTGGSVSTLTIQRTQQEDSAVYLCASSSQTGDGGPQHFGDGTRLSIL.

This sequence joins TRBV28 and TRBJ1-4; TRBD1 matches 7 bases. Germline CDR1 reads MDHEN; CDR2 reads SYDVKM. The CDR3 length is 13 residues. V shed 6 bases and J 6 bases; nucleotides not matched to a gene: 4. CDR3 amino acids: CASSPDRDEKLFF. The CDR3 bases are TGTGCCAGCAGCCCCGACAGGGATGAAAAACTGTTTTTT.

This rearrangement joins TRBV18 to TRBJ2-7, with TRBD1 matching 7 bases. V shed 3 bases and J 2 bases; nucleotides not matched to a gene: 16. Germline V gene data show CDR1 as KGHSH and CDR2 as LQKENI. The CDR3 totals 18 residues. The CDR3 sequence: CASSPGHLKGGGPYEQYF. The CDR3, as DNA: TGTGCCAGCTCACCCGGGCACCTTAAAGGGGGCGGTCCCTACGAGCAGTACTTC.

The rearrangement links TRBV7-9 to TRBJ1-2; 8 nucleotides match TRBD1. V shed 1 base and J 2 bases; nucleotides not matched to a gene: 6. The CDR3 loop spans 16 amino acids. The germline CDR1 and CDR2 sequences are SEHNR and FQNEAQ (reference sequence). This CDR3 reads CASSLGTGPVNYGYTF. The CDR3 DNA sequence: TGTGCCAGCAGCTTAGGGACAGGGCCTGTAAACTATGGCTACACCTTC.

The chain has TRBV2 and TRBJ2-1, with TRBD2 identical over 8 bases. Germline CDR1 is SNHLY and CDR2 is FYNNEI. The CDR3 extends over 15 amino acids. The V segment lost 8 bases and the J segment 2 bases; nucleotides outside the gene matches: 8. The CDR3 DNA sequence: TGTGCCAGCGATACTAGCGGAGAAACCTACAATGAGCAGTTCTTC. This translates into CASDTSGETYNEQFF.

The chain joins TRBV27 to TRBJ2-5; 10 bases agree with TRBD1. Germline V gene lookup returns CDR1 MNHEY and CDR2 SMNVEV (reference sequence). J gave up 4 bases and V 5 bases, and 4 bases lay outside the gene matches. CDR3 length equals 14 residues. The CDR3 DNA is TGTGCCAGCAGTACGGACAGGGGGGGAGAGACCCAGTACTTC. Protein: CASSTDRGGETQYF.

For the CDR3, the DNA is TGTGCCAGCAGCCAAGAAAAATTCACTGAAGCTTTCTTT. This gives the protein CASSQEKFTEAFF. The chain carries TRBV3-1 (or the pseudogene TRBV3-2) and TRBJ1-1; D not certain. The CDR3 is 13 amino acids. Trimming cost V 0 bases and J 4 bases, with 6 bases left between them. Germline CDR1 is LGHDT and CDR2 is YNNKEL (reference sequence).

The chain links TRBV19 to TRBJ2-7, with D hard to call. The germline V gene encodes CDR1 LNHDA and CDR2 SQIVND (reference sequence). The CDR3 totals 14 residues. The ends were cut back, 3 bases at V and 2 bases at J, with 11 bases in the middle. DNA for the CDR3: TGTGCCAGTAGTATTTTCCCGAACCCCTACGAGCAGTACTTC. As protein: CASSIFPNPYEQYF.

CDR3 DNA: TGTGCCAGCAGCGCAATCCCCGGGACGCTCAACACCGGGGAGCTGTTTTTT. As protein: CASSAIPGTLNTGELFF. The chain has TRBV9 and TRBJ2-2; D is possibly TRBD1 or TRBD2 (5 bases each). Trimming took 3 bases from V and 2 from J, leaving 17 bases between them. CDR3 size: 17 residues. The V gene's germline CDR1 is SGDLS and CDR2 YYNGEE.

The chain recombines TRBV30 with TRBJ2-7; D ambiguous. Germline CDR1 reads GTSNPN; CDR2 reads SVGIG (reference sequence). The CDR3 sequence is 10 residues long. Trimming cost V 5 bases and J 2 bases, with 4 bases left between them. This chain's CDR3 is CAWGTYEQYF. The DNA of the CDR3 is TGTGCCTGGGGTACCTACGAGCAGTACTTC.